This T cell receptor beta chain was sequenced for a study of T cells expressing NK-cell markers. About the study: In the group of eight sequenced donors, seven were HCMV-seropositive and one was seronegative. Study outcomes and limitations: The CD3+CD56-NKG2C+ fraction was also led by these clonotypes in a few donors.

TCRdb re-called the 5' RACE reads, yielding one record per CDR3 amino acid sequence without DNA. The sample has around 380,000 distinct CDR3 sequences; the top ten hold about 10%. Note on this clonotype: Its cognate antigen is unknown.

The germline gives CDR1 DFQATT, CDR2 SNEGSKA (reference sequence). The CDR3 spans 14 residues. Sequencing input: blood T cells: a sorted CD56 or NKG2C T cell subset, CD4+ or CD8+ T cells, or bulk PBMC T cells (not recorded which). V is TRBV20-1 and J is TRBJ1-2. The TCR sequence derives from a woman in her fifties or sixties in good health. CDR3 residues: CSARYGISNYGYTF.